This T cell receptor (beta chain) was identified during a study of blood T cell repertoires in COVID-19. Libraries were prepared by immunoSEQ multiplex PCR; TCRdb keeps only in-frame clonotypes and omits some of them. Found here are fewer than 350,000 clones, around 87% of them singletons; the top ten hold 6.5% to 9.5%. Germline V gene lookup returns CDR1 MDHEN and CDR2 SYDVKM. The length of the CDR3 is 14 residues. Trimming removed 5 bases from V and 4 bases from J, with 14 bases in between. The J gene is TRBJ1-2, the V gene TRBV28; maybe TRBD1 (5 bases). The sample taken for sequencing was peripheral blood. The receptor was isolated from a woman in her forties or fifties who had recovered from COVID-19. This CDR3 is CASSTGSLPYGYTF. As DNA, the CDR3 is TGTGCCAGCAGTACAGGTTCCCTTCCCTATGGCTACACCTTC.